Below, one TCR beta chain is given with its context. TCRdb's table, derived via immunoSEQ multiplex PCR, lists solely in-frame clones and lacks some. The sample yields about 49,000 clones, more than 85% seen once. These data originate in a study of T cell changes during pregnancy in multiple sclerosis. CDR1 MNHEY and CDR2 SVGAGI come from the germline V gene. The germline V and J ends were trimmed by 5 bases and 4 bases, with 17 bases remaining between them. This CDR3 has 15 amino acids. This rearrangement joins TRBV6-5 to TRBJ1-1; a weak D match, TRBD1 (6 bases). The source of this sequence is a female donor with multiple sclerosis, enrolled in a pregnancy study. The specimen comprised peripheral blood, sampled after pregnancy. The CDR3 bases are TGTGCCAGCAGTCCCGGACAGTATTTGACCACTGAAGCTTTCTTT. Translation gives CASSPGQYLTTEAFF.